The rows below give T cell receptor beta chains drawn from one sample of a study of T cells in localized non-small cell lung cancer. Here immunoSEQ multiplex PCR was the method, and the copy in TCRdb shows in-frame clones only, minus some. The sample has about 82,000 clones, around 81% seen once. The sequencing used PBMCs, collected before any cancer treatment. Receptors originate from a man between 40 and 70 years old with stage II squamous cell lung carcinoma. Each CDR3 is given with its conserved first and last residue. The D gene is left open where the match is weak. Clone size is given for some rows only: seen once, a few or many times, or a class if the clone is expanded.

d_call j_call clone_size v_call cdr3_nt cdr3_aa
- TRBJ1-1 once TRBV18 TGTGCCAGCTCACCCGACCCACCACGGATTAACACTGAAGCTTTCTTT CASSPDPPRINTEAFF
TRBD1 TRBJ2-1 many TRBV9 TGTGCCAGCAGCGTAGCCGGACAGGGAGGAGATGAGCAGTTCTTC CASSVAGQGGDEQFF
- TRBJ1-1 once TRBV7-8 TGTGCCAGCAGCTTAGGACTGGGGAACACTGAAGCTTTCTTT CASSLGLGNTEAFF
- TRBJ2-5 - TRBV28 TGTGCCAGCAGTTCGAGGGACACGGAGACCCAGTACTTC CASSSRDTETQYF
- TRBJ2-7 once TRBV6-1 TGTGCCAGCGCGGTTAGCTCCTACGAGCAGTACTTC CASAVSSYEQYF
- TRBJ1-1 - TRBV4-1 TGCGCCAGCAGCCCCATGGTGACGGTGAACACTGAAGCTTTCTTT CASSPMVTVNTEAFF
TRBD1 TRBJ2-1 once TRBV5-6 TGTGCCAGCAGCTTGTTGCTGAACAGGGGCTCTAGGAATGAGCAGTTCTTC CASSLLLNRGSRNEQFF
- TRBJ2-2 - TRBV7-3 TGTGCCAGCAGCACCCGACCCGACAGGCCCGGGGAGCTGTTTTTT CASSTRPDRPGELFF
- TRBJ2-7 - TRBV20-1 TGCAGTGCCGCCTTAGCAACCGAGCAGTACTTC CSAALATEQYF
- TRBJ2-1 - TRBV4-1 TGCGCCAGCAGCCAAGACGGGACTCTCACCAATGAGCAGTTCTTC CASSQDGTLTNEQFF
- TRBJ1-2 - TRBV29-1 TGCAGCGTTGAGTGGGACGGACTCTATGGCTACACCTTC CSVEWDGLYGYTF
- TRBJ1-6 - TRBV6-6 TGTGCCAGCAGCGCCGGATTCGGTTCACCCCTCCACTTT CASSAGFGSPLHF
TRBD1 TRBJ1-2 - TRBV5-1 TGCGCCAGCAGCAAGGGGACAGCTGCAGACGATGGCTACACCTTC CASSKGTAADDGYTF
TRBD2 TRBJ2-2 - TRBV19 TGTGCCAGTAGTGCAGGGACTAGCGTCGGGGAGCTGTTTTTT CASSAGTSVGELFF
- TRBJ2-7 - TRBV6-1 TGTGCCAGCAGTGAAGCTTGGGGCTGGGTTCCCTACGAGCAGTACTTC CASSEAWGWVPYEQYF
TRBD1 TRBJ1-2 - TRBV30 TGTGCCTGGAAATTCGGGACAGCCGCATCCTTCTACTATGGCTACACCTTC CAWKFGTAASFYYGYTF
TRBD1 TRBJ1-6 few TRBV6-5 TGTGCCAGCAGTTATGTGGACAGGCGAGATTCACCCCTCCACTTT CASSYVDRRDSPLHF